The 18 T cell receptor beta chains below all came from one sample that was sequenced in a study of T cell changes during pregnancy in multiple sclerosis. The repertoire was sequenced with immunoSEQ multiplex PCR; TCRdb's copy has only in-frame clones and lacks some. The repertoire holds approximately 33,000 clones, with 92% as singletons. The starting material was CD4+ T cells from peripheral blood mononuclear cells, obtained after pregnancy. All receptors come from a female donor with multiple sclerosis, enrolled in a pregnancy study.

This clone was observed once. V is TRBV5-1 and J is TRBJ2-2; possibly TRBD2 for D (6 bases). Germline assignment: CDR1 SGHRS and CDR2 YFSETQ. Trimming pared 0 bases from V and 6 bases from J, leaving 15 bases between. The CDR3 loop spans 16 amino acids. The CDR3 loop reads CASSLAVLATPGELFF. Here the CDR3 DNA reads TGCGCCAGCAGCTTGGCTGTACTAGCCACCCCCGGGGAGCTGTTTTTT. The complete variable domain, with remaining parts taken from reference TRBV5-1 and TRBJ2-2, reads KAGVTQTPRYLIKTRGQQVTLSCSPISGHRSVSWYQQTPGQGLQFLFEYFSETQRNKGNFPGRFSGRQFSNSRSEMNVSTLELGDSALYLCASSLAVLATPGELFFGEGSRLTVL.

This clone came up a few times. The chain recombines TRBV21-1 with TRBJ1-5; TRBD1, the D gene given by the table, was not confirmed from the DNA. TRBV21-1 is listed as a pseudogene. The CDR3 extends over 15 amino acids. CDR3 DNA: TGTGCCAGCAGCAAAAGGCCGACAGGGGGCCAGCCCCAGCATTTT. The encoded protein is CASSKRPTGGQPQHF.

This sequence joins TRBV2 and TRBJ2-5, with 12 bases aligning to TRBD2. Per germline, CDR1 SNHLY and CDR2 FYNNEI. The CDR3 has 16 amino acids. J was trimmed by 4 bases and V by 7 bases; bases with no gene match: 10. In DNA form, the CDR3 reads TGTGCCAGCATCTCTAGCGGGGGGGCCGCGGTAGAGACCCAGTACTTC. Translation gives CASISSGGAAVETQYF.

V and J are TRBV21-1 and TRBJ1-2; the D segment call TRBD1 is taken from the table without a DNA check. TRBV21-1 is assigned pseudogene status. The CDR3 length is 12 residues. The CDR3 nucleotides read TGTGCCAGTTGCCGGGACAGGGACGGCTACACCTTC. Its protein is CASCRDRDGYTF.

The CDR3 nucleotides are TGTGCCAGCAGCTTCAGGACAGGGCCCCACCAAGAGACCCAGTACTTC. Translated: CASSFRTGPHQETQYF. This rearrangement joins TRBV7-9 to TRBJ2-5, with 8 positions matching TRBD1. J was trimmed by 0 bases and V by 3 bases; bases with no gene match: 6. Germline CDR1 reads SEHNR; CDR2 reads FQNEAQ (reference sequence). The length of the CDR3 is 16 residues.

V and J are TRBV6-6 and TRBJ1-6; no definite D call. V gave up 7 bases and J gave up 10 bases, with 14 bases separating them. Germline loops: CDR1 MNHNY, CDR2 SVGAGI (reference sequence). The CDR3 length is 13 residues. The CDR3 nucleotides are TGTGCCAGCATCGGGCCGCGGGGATCACCCCTCCACTTT. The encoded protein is CASIGPRGSPLHF.

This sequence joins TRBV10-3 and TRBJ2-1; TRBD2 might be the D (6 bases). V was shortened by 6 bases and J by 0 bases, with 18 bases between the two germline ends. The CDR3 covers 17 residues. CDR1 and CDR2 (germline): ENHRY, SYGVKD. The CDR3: CAISSSGRPNSYNEQFF. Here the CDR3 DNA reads TGTGCCATCAGCAGTTCGGGGAGGCCGAACTCCTACAATGAGCAGTTCTTC.

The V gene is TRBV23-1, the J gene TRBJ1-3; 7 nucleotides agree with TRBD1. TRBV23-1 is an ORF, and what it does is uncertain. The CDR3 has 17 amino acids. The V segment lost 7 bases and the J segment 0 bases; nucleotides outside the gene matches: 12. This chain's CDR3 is CASKNPWTGYSGNTIYF. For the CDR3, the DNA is TGCGCCAGCAAAAACCCCTGGACAGGATACTCTGGAAACACCATATATTTT.

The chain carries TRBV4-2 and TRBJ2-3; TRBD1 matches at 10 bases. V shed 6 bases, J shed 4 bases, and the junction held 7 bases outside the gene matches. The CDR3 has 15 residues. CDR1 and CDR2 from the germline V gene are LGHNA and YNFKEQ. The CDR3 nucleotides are TGTGCCAGCAGGACCCGGGGACAGGGGCCAGATACGCAGTATTTT. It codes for CASRTRGQGPDTQYF.

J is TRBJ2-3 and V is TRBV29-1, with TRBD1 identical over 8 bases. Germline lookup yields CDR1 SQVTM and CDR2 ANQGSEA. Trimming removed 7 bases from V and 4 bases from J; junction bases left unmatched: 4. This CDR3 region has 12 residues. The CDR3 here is CSAGQGADTQYF. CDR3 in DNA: TGCAGCGCAGGACAGGGCGCAGATACGCAGTATTTT.

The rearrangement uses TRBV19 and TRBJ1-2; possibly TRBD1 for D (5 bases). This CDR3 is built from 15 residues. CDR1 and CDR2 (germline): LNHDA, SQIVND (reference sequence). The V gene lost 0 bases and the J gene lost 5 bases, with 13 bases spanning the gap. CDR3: CASSIDPRTPYGYTF. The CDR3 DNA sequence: TGTGCCAGTAGTATAGATCCGAGGACACCATATGGCTACACCTTC.

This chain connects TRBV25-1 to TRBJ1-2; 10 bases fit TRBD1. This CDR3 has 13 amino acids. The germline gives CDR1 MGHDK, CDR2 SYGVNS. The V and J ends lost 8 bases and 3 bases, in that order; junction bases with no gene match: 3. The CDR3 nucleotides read TGTGCCAGCCGAGGACAGGGGGACTATGGCTACACCTTC. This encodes CASRGQGDYGYTF.

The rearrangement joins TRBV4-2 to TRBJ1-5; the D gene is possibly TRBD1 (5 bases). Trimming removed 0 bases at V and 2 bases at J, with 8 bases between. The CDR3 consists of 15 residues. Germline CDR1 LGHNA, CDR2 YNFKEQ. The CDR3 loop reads CASSQETGGNQPQHF. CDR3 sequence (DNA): TGTGCCAGCAGCCAAGAGACGGGGGGCAATCAGCCCCAGCATTTT.

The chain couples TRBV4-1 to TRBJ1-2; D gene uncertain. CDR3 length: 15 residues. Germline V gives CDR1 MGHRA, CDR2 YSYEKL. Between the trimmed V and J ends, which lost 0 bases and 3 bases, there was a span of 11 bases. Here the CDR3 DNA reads TGCGCCAGCAGCCAAGAGGCGGCGTCTGACTATGGCTACACCTTC. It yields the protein CASSQEAASDYGYTF.

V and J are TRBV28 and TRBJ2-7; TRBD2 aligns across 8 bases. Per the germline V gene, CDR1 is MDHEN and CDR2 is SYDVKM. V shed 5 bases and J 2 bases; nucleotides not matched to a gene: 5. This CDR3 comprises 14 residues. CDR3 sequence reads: CASSPPGRAYEQYF. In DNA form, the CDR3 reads TGTGCCAGCAGTCCCCCCGGGAGGGCCTACGAGCAGTACTTC.

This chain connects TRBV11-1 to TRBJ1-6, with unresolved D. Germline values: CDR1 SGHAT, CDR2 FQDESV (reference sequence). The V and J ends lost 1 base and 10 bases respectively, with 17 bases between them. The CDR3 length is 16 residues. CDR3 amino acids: CASSLGAGFKRSPLHF. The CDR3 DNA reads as TGTGCCAGCAGCTTAGGTGCCGGATTTAAGAGGTCACCCCTCCACTTT.

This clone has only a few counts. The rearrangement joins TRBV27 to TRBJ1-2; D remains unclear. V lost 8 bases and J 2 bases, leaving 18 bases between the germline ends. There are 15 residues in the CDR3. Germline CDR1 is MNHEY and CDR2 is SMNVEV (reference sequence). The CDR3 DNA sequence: TGTGCCAGCTCCGATCCCGGGAGCAGAAACTATGGCTACACCTTC. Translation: CASSDPGSRNYGYTF.

In DNA, the CDR3 is TGTGCCAGCAGTGGAGAGACTAGCGGGGTAGAGACCCAGTACTTC. Its protein is CASSGETSGVETQYF. The gene calls are TRBV2 and TRBJ2-5; 11 nucleotides line up with TRBD2. The length of the CDR3 is 15 residues. CDR1 and CDR2 (germline): SNHLY, FYNNEI. V was pared by 4 bases and J by 4 bases, with 5 bases of the junction left unmatched.